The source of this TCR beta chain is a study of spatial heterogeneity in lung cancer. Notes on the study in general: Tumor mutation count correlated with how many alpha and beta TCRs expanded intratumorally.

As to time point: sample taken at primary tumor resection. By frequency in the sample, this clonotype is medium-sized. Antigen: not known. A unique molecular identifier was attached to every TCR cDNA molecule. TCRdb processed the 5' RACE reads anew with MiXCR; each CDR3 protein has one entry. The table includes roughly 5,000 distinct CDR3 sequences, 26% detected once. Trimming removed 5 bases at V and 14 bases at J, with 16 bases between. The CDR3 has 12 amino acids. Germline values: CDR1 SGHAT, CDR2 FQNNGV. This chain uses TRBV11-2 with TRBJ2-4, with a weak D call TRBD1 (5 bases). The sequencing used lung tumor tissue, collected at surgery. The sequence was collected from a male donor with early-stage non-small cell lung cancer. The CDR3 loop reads CASSQAQGGEYF. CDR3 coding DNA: TGTGCCAGCAGCCAAGCCCAGGGTGGGGAGTACTTC. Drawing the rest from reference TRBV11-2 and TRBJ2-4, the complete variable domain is EAGVAQSPRYKIIEKRQSVAFWCNPISGHATLYWYQQILGQGPKLLIQFQNNGVVDDSQLPKDRFSAERLKGVDSTLKIQPAKLEDSAVYLCASSQAQGGEYFGAGTRLSVL.